The clone carrying this T cell receptor (beta chain) was seen more than once but under ten times. The antigen remains unidentified. The sample belongs to a study of T-cell memory formation after mild COVID-19. Whole-study context: Each donor largely had its own TCR clusters.

Findings and limits, study-wide: Some clones that responded turned up in pre-infection memory, which suggests that cross-reactive memory joined in. Those CD4+ clones that contracted were mainly in CM and EM (CD8+ ones in EMRA).

Germline-derived CDR1 and CDR2 are SEHNR and FQNEAQ (reference sequence). The CDR3 loop spans 14 amino acids. V lost 3 bases and J lost 3; bases outside the gene matches: 3. 5'RACE, which relied on constant-segment primers, yielded TCR alpha and TCR beta cDNA libraries carrying sample barcodes and UMIs. Each CDR3 protein gets one entry after TCRdb re-called the 5' RACE reads with MiXCR. The sample has about 350,000 distinct CDR3 sequences; roughly 15% are singletons. This sequence was found in a man between 18 and 29 years old who had mild COVID-19 (a few samples of this study predate the infection). Cell type and time point are not known. V and J are TRBV7-9 and TRBJ2-7; 9 bases are a match to TRBD1. Sequenced material: PBMCs or a T cell subset sorted from them (not recorded which). In DNA, the CDR3 is TGTGCCAGCAGCTTTGGGACAGGGTTCTACGAGCAGTACTTC. Translation gives CASSFGTGFYEQYF.